The 8 T cell receptor beta chains below were found in one sample sequenced in a study of CD8+CD57+ T cells in acquired aplastic anemia. Genomic DNA constituted the template upon which TCR beta VDJ and CDR3 profiling was performed. TCRdb ran MiXCR on the reads and lists one entry per CDR3 protein. This sample has more than 250,000 distinct CDR3 sequences, with around 60% found just once. The specimen was sorted CD4+, CD8+, or CD8+CD57+ T cells (not recorded which) from PBMCs. The source of these receptors is a human donor with severe aplastic anemia or a healthy control (not recorded which).

This clonotype was observed at least ten times. In DNA form, the CDR3 reads TGTGCCAGCAGCTTAAACAGCTACAATGAGCAGTTCTTC. It yields the protein CASSLNSYNEQFF. The V and J genes are TRBV7-3 and TRBJ2-1; D gene ambiguous. CDR1 and CDR2 from the germline V gene are SGHTA and FQGTGA. The CDR3 is 13 residues long. Deletions cut 1 base from V and 3 bases from J, with 4 bases between. The whole variable domain, filled in from reference TRBV7-3 and TRBJ2-1, reads GAGVSQTPSNKVTEKGKYVELRCDPISGHTALYWYRQSLGQGPEFLIYFQGTGAADDSGLPNDRFFAVRPEGSVSTLKIQRTERGDSAVYLCASSLNSYNEQFFGPGTRLTVL.

The chain uses TRBV5-6 and TRBJ1-2; TRBD1 agrees at 8 bases. Germline lookup yields CDR1 SGHDT and CDR2 YYEEEE. The V and J ends lost 5 bases and 2 bases, in that order; junction bases with no gene match: 11. The length of the CDR3 is 16 residues. CDR3 nucleotide sequence: TGTGCCAGCAGGCTGGGAACAGGGGGGCGCAACTATGGCTACACCTTC. Amino acid sequence: CASRLGTGGRNYGYTF.

The chain combines TRBV11-2 with TRBJ2-7, with TRBD2 identical over 10 bases. This CDR3 spans 16 amino acids. After removal of 1 base from V and 3 bases from J, the junction contained 6 bases not matched to a gene. CDR1 is SGHAT and CDR2 is FQNNGV in the germline V gene. The CDR3 DNA follows: TGTGCCAGCAGCTTAGGAGGGCCTAGCGGGAGCTACGAGCAGTACTTC. It is translated as CASSLGGPSGSYEQYF.

This clonotype was recorded once. The rearrangement uses TRBV15 and TRBJ1-1; TRBD1 is a possible D gene (5 bases). Germline V gene data show CDR1 as LNHNV and CDR2 as YYDKDF (reference sequence). This CDR3 region has 15 residues. The germline V and J ends were trimmed by 0 bases and 0 bases, with 8 bases remaining between them. CDR3 bases: TGTGCCACCAGCAGAGATAAGGGGCTGAACACTGAAGCTTTCTTT. This codes for CATSRDKGLNTEAFF.

This clonotype was detected ten times or more. The chain is built from TRBV27 and TRBJ1-2; TRBD1 might be the D (6 bases). CDR3 length equals 17 residues. Trimming stripped 2 bases from V and 0 bases from J, with 16 bases between. CDR1 is MNHEY and CDR2 is SMNVEV in the germline V gene (reference sequence). The CDR3 DNA reads TGTGCCAGCAGTTTACGGTACCGGGACATTGCTAACTATGGCTACACCTTC. Protein: CASSLRYRDIANYGYTF.

Worth noting for this clonotype: The junction differs from germline at one of its ends, possibly a read error. V usage is TRBV4-2 and J usage is TRBJ1-6; TRBD1 agrees at 7 bases. Germline loops: CDR1 LGHNA, CDR2 YNFKEQ. The CDR3 is 18 amino acids. CDR3 region: CASSRGGPGSSYNSPLHF. The DNA of the CDR3 is TGTGCCAGCAGCCGAGGGGGCCCAGGAAGCTCCTATAACTCACCCCTCCACTTT.

The rearrangement uses TRBV20-1 and TRBJ2-7; 16 positions match TRBD2. Germline V gene data show CDR1 as DFQATT and CDR2 as SNEGSKA (reference sequence). V trimming: 6 bases; J trimming: 3 bases; junction bases outside the gene matches: 8. This CDR3 comprises 16 residues. CDR3 residues: CSAQMGLAGGFYEQYF. CDR3 sequence (DNA): TGCAGTGCCCAAATGGGACTAGCGGGGGGGTTCTACGAGCAGTACTTC.

CDR3 sequence (DNA): TGCAGTGCTAGGGAATACCCGGACTATGGCTACACCTTC. Its translation is CSAREYPDYGYTF. The rearrangement uses TRBV20-1 and TRBJ1-2; D call uncertain. CDR3 length equals 13 residues. Trimming took 3 bases from V and 3 from J, leaving 11 bases between them. Germline assignment: CDR1 DFQATT and CDR2 SNEGSKA (reference sequence).